A selection of T cell receptor beta chains follows, all from one sample in a study of blood T cell repertoires in COVID-19. Assay used: immunoSEQ multiplex PCR; TCRdb lists only in-frame clones, some missing. The table records some 190,000 clones, more than 70% of them present only once. Sequenced sample: PBMCs or T cells enriched from blood (not recorded which). All receptors derive from a man younger than 45 with acute COVID-19. Each CDR3 is given with its conserved first and last residue.

j_gene: TRBJ2-6; v_gene: TRBV2; CDR3aa: CASRDSGGSGANVLTF
j_gene: TRBJ1-5; v_gene: TRBV18; CDR3aa: CASSPTGQNQPQHF
j_gene: TRBJ2-2; v_gene: TRBV5-1; CDR3aa: CASSPEKQGAGELFF
j_gene: TRBJ2-1; v_gene: TRBV27; CDR3aa: CASSLLRNLNNEQFF
j_gene: TRBJ2-3; v_gene: TRBV10-1; CDR3aa: CASSDRLAGGPDTQYF
j_gene: TRBJ1-2; v_gene: TRBV5-4; CDR3aa: CASSLDGEGYTF
j_gene: TRBJ2-5; v_gene: TRBV9; CDR3aa: CASSQGQGLQETQYF
j_gene: TRBJ1-1; v_gene: TRBV2; CDR3aa: CASSRDSVTEAFF
j_gene: TRBJ1-4; v_gene: TRBV3-1/TRBV3-2; CDR3aa: CASSFIVATNEKLFF
j_gene: TRBJ2-7; v_gene: TRBV28; CDR3aa: CASSLMGTSYEQYF
j_gene: TRBJ1-3; v_gene: TRBV2; CDR3aa: CASSGPRGQGRGNTIYF
j_gene: TRBJ2-1; v_gene: TRBV6-6; CDR3aa: CASSPPATRLGGDEQFF
j_gene: TRBJ1-5; v_gene: TRBV28; CDR3aa: CASIAQGVGQPQHF
j_gene: TRBJ1-2; v_gene: TRBV6-1; CDR3aa: CASSEERDRGSTF
j_gene: TRBJ2-1; v_gene: TRBV6-4; CDR3aa: CASSELAGGHNEQFF
j_gene: TRBJ2-7; v_gene: TRBV7-2; CDR3aa: CASSPKGGGGYEQYF
j_gene: TRBJ2-5; v_gene: TRBV15; CDR3aa: CATSTEQGEVGTQYF
j_gene: TRBJ2-7; v_gene: TRBV5-1; CDR3aa: CASSPEGQGVREQYF
j_gene: TRBJ1-5; v_gene: TRBV30; CDR3aa: CAWTRKGGSYSNQPQHF
j_gene: TRBJ1-1; v_gene: TRBV27; CDR3aa: CASSPGTGARNTEAFF
j_gene: TRBJ2-7; v_gene: TRBV5-1; CDR3aa: CASSSQAGGSYEQYF
j_gene: TRBJ2-3; v_gene: TRBV2; CDR3aa: CASSGTSGPDTQYF
j_gene: TRBJ1-1; v_gene: TRBV19; CDR3aa: CASSLTGWGNTEAFF
j_gene: TRBJ1-5; v_gene: TRBV19; CDR3aa: CASLGDRLNQPQHF
j_gene: TRBJ2-5; v_gene: TRBV27; CDR3aa: CASSLGETEQETQYF
j_gene: TRBJ2-3; v_gene: TRBV2; CDR3aa: CASREGTVVAQYF
j_gene: TRBJ1-1; v_gene: TRBV7-6; CDR3aa: CASRRDSNTEAFF
j_gene: TRBJ1-5; v_gene: TRBV27; CDR3aa: CASSLQGVNQPQHF
j_gene: TRBJ1-5; v_gene: TRBV2; CDR3aa: CASSERQGIRQPQHF
j_gene: TRBJ2-3; v_gene: TRBV5-4; CDR3aa: CASSLDTEGAIDTQYF
j_gene: TRBJ2-7; v_gene: TRBV11-2; CDR3aa: CASSWTDSYEQYF
j_gene: TRBJ1-4; v_gene: TRBV2; CDR3aa: CASNWGREKLFF
j_gene: TRBJ1-4; v_gene: TRBV7-6; CDR3aa: CASSLLTRSSATNEKLFF
j_gene: TRBJ1-1; v_gene: TRBV4-1; CDR3aa: CASSQDNSPNTEAFF
j_gene: TRBJ1-2; v_gene: TRBV30; CDR3aa: CAWSVQANYGYTF
j_gene: TRBJ1-1; v_gene: TRBV5-1; CDR3aa: CASSRTMNTEAFF
j_gene: TRBJ1-3; v_gene: TRBV6-5; CDR3aa: CASSYGQAGNTIYF
j_gene: TRBJ1-2; v_gene: TRBV3-1/TRBV3-2; CDR3aa: CASSQGQPGGYTF
j_gene: TRBJ2-3; v_gene: TRBV6-5; CDR3aa: CASRPGLAINTQYF
j_gene: TRBJ2-3; v_gene: TRBV28; CDR3aa: CASSKTRGTTDTQYF
j_gene: TRBJ1-6; v_gene: TRBV9; CDR3aa: CASSVGGTGSGVNSPLHF
j_gene: TRBJ2-7; v_gene: TRBV5-1; CDR3aa: CASSLEVGAPYEQYF
j_gene: TRBJ2-1; v_gene: TRBV4-1; CDR3aa: CASSQVDLFSYNEQFF
j_gene: TRBJ1-2; v_gene: TRBV27; CDR3aa: CASSPNRQGKVLGGYTF
j_gene: TRBJ1-3; v_gene: TRBV5-4; CDR3aa: CASSSDSPSGNTIYF
j_gene: TRBJ1-2; v_gene: TRBV5-6; CDR3aa: CASSSPGISYGYTF
j_gene: TRBJ1-1; v_gene: TRBV28; CDR3aa: CASSSLGQNTEAFF
j_gene: TRBJ1-2; v_gene: TRBV19; CDR3aa: CASRTGADGYTF
j_gene: TRBJ2-1; v_gene: TRBV18; CDR3aa: CASSPPNQGAVNEQFF
j_gene: TRBJ2-3; v_gene: TRBV9; CDR3aa: CASSVLTGASLKVPDTQYF
j_gene: TRBJ1-6; v_gene: TRBV29-1; CDR3aa: CSVSGQGYNSPLHF
j_gene: TRBJ1-1; v_gene: TRBV4-2; CDR3aa: CASSLDRGNTEAFF
j_gene: TRBJ1-2; v_gene: TRBV4-1; CDR3aa: CASSYRTGGSGYGYTF
j_gene: TRBJ2-6; v_gene: TRBV7-3; CDR3aa: CASSLWDTFSGANVLTF
j_gene: TRBJ2-4; v_gene: TRBV6-5; CDR3aa: CASRATGWQNIQYF
j_gene: TRBJ2-3; v_gene: TRBV28; CDR3aa: CASSSRGVYGRYF
j_gene: TRBJ1-6; v_gene: TRBV12-5; CDR3aa: CASGSGQGGNSPLHF
j_gene: TRBJ2-7; v_gene: TRBV2; CDR3aa: CASIQTGVEQYF
j_gene: TRBJ2-2; v_gene: TRBV7-3; CDR3aa: CASSPLTSRNTGELFF